This T cell receptor (beta chain) stems from a study of T-cell reconstitution after alpha-beta-depleted transplantation in children. This clonotype was seen a handful of times. Researchers prepared the TCRbeta library using unique molecular identifiers, the study reports. TCRdb re-called the PCR reads through MiXCR, storing one row per CDR3 protein. This sample carries 500,000 or so distinct CDR3 sequences, roughly 33% of them seen once, and the ten largest clones take 2% to 2.5%. The junction had 8 bases not matched to a gene; V was cut back by 0 bases and J by 8 bases. CDR1 is MGHRA and CDR2 is YSYEKL in the germline V gene. The CDR3 totals 17 residues.

The J gene is TRBJ2-1, the V gene TRBV4-1, with 12 bases matching TRBD2. The sample was PBMCs from the stem cell graft donor, taken from the stem cell graft. The TCR sequence derives from a human donor who donated a stem cell graft to a child with aplastic anemia. CDR3 in DNA: TGCGCCAGCAGCCAAGATCGGTTGACTAGCGGGAGTGATGAGCAGTTCTTC. It encodes CASSQDRLTSGSDEQFF.